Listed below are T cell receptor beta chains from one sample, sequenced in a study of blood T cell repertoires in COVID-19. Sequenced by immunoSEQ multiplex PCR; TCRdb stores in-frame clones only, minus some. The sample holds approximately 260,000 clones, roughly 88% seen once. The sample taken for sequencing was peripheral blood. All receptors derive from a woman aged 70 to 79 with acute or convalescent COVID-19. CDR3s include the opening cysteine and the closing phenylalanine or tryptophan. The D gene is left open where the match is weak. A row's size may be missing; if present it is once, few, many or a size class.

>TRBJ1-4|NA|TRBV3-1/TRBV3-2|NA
CASSRSSTTNEKLFF
TGTGCCAGCAGCCGTAGTAGTACAACTAATGAAAAACTGTTTTTT
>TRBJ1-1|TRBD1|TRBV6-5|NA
CASSYSEPGTVEAFF
TGTGCCAGCAGTTATTCCGAACCCGGGACAGTTGAAGCTTTCTTT
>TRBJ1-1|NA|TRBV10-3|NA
CAISTITTEAFF
TGTGCCATCAGTACCATTACAACGGAAGCTTTCTTT
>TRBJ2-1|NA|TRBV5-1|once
CASSLGGRVIDEQFF
TGCGCCAGCAGCTTGGGGGGGCGCGTAATCGATGAGCAGTTCTTC
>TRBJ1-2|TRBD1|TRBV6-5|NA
CASSAPRQGTYGYTF
TGTGCCAGCAGCGCTCCTAGACAGGGGACCTATGGCTACACCTTC
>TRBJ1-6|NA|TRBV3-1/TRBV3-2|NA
CASSQGRDYSPLHF
TGTGCCAGCAGCCAGGGCAGGGATTATTCACCCCTCCACTTT
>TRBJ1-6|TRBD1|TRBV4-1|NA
CASSRRQGADSPLHF
TGCGCCAGCAGCAGGCGACAGGGGGCTGATTCACCCCTCCACTTT
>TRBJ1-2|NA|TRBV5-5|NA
CASGGLTYYGYTF
TGTGCCAGCGGGGGACTGACCTACTATGGCTACACCTTC
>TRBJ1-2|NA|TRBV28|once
CASTTDVRSGYTF
TGTGCCAGCACCACAGACGTTAGGTCTGGCTACACCTTC
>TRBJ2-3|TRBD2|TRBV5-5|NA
CASSLGFSGGALSQYF
TGTGCCAGCAGCTTGGGGTTTAGCGGGGGGGCCCTGTCGCAGTATTTT
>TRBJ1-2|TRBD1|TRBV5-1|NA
CASSSGTGGYGYTF
TGCGCCAGCAGCTCCGGGACAGGGGGATATGGCTACACCTTC
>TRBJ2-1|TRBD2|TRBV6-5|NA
CASRSSGGWNNEQFF
TGTGCCAGCAGGTCTAGCGGGGGCTGGAACAATGAGCAGTTCTTC
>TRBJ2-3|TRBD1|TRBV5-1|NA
CASSLRPRGPTDTQYF
TGCGCCAGCAGCTTGAGACCCAGGGGGCCCACAGATACGCAGTATTTT
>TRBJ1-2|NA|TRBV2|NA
CASSGMLRGGGYTF
TGTGCCAGCAGTGGGATGTTGAGGGGGGGTGGCTACACCTTC
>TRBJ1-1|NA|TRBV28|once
CASSFGGTAFF
TGTGCCAGCAGTTTCGGGGGTACAGCTTTCTTT
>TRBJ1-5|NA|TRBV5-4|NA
CASSFGGQQAQHF
TGTGCCAGCAGCTTTGGTGGGCAGCAGGCCCAGCATTTT
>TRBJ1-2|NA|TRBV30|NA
CACTLRGGLGYTF
TGTGCCTGCACCCTCCGGGGGGGGCTCGGCTACACCTTC
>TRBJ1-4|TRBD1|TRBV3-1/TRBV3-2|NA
CASSPGRGLVKLFF
TGTGCCAGCAGCCCCGGGAGGGGGCTAGTAAAACTGTTTTTT
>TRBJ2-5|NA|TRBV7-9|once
CASSLGLLETQYF
TGTGCCAGCAGCTTAGGACTATTGGAGACCCAGTACTTC
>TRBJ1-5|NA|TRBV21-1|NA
CASTSRIKGQGGRRNQPQHF
TGTGCCAGCACCTCCCGCATAAAGGGACAGGGAGGAAGGCGCAATCAGCCCCAGCATTTT
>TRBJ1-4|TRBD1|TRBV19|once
CASSQKTGPPMEKLFF
TGTGCCAGTAGTCAGAAGACAGGGCCCCCTATGGAAAAACTGTTTTTT
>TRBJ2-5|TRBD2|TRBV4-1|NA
CASSPGLADKQETQYF
TGCGCCAGCAGCCCGGGACTAGCGGATAAACAAGAGACCCAGTACTTC